The next 30 T cell receptor beta chains were all read from a single sample in a study of T cell repertoires in cytomegalovirus infection. Their cognate antigens are unknown. TCRdb re-called the reads through MiXCR, storing one row per CDR3 protein. Of about 46,000 distinct CDR3 sequences in the sample, approximately 22% are singletons; the top ten hold about a fifth. The sequenced material came from PBMCs, sequenced either directly or after in vitro stimulation (not recorded which). Source of these receptors: a human donor in good health (CMV status not recorded). Some clones in this sample may be carry-over from other donors' samples.

This chain joins TRBV6-5 and TRBJ2-7; D is perhaps TRBD2 (6 bases). The CDR3 is 12 residues long. Trimming pared 6 bases from V and 6 bases from J, leaving 12 bases between. Per the germline V gene, CDR1 is MNHEY and CDR2 is SVGAGI. The CDR3 DNA sequence: TGTGCCAGCAGCCGAAACGGGGGCGAGCAGTACTTC. Encoded protein: CASSRNGGEQYF.

This clonotype turned up a few times. The rearrangement uses TRBV11-2 and TRBJ1-5; D is uncertain. V dropped 4 bases and J dropped 5 bases, with 15 bases sitting between them. The length of the CDR3 is 15 residues. Germline-derived CDR1 and CDR2 are SGHAT and FQNNGV. CDR3 amino acids: CASSSLKGKDQPQHF. The DNA for the CDR3 is TGTGCCAGCAGCTCCTTGAAAGGAAAAGATCAGCCCCAGCATTTT.

The chain employs TRBV19 and TRBJ2-7, with a tentative D call TRBD2 (6 bases). The CDR3 sequence is 13 residues long. Per germline, CDR1 LNHDA and CDR2 SQIVND (reference sequence). V was shortened by 3 bases and J by 3 bases, with 9 bases between the two germline ends. The CDR3 spells CASSIPGDYEQYF. CDR3 nucleotides: TGTGCCAGTAGTATCCCGGGAGACTACGAGCAGTACTTC.

This clonotype turned up a few times. The chain uses TRBV19 and TRBJ2-3, with D perhaps TRBD1 or TRBD2 (5 bases each). Looked up from germline, CDR1 is LNHDA and CDR2 is SQIVND (reference sequence). The CDR3 loop spans 16 amino acids. V dropped 3 bases and J dropped 8 bases, with 21 bases sitting between them. CDR3: CASSIGTETQRSTQYF. In DNA, the CDR3 is TGTGCCAGTAGTATCGGGACCGAGACTCAGCGCAGTACGCAGTATTTT.

The sample holds many counts of this clonotype. The J gene is TRBJ1-3, the V gene TRBV7-8, with TRBD1 as a possible D gene (6 bases). The CDR3 length is 18 residues. Germline assignment: CDR1 SGHVS and CDR2 FQNEAQ. Trimming shortened V by 5 bases and J by 1 base, and 21 bases separated the two germline ends. CDR3: CASSPTPGTTGSGNTIYF. The CDR3 region has the DNA TGTGCCAGCAGCCCAACCCCGGGGACCACAGGGTCTGGAAACACCATATATTTT.

The rearrangement links TRBV4-1 to TRBJ2-1; D unresolved. The CDR3 sequence is 15 residues long. Germline CDR1 and CDR2: MGHRA and YSYEKL. With 8 bases removed from V and 2 bases from J, the gap between germline ends came to 16 bases. The chain's CDR3 is CASSYGPGAYNEQFF. The DNA for the CDR3 is TGCGCCAGCTCCTACGGACCTGGGGCCTACAATGAGCAGTTCTTC.

This chain joins TRBV12-3 or TRBV12-4 and TRBJ2-5, with 8 bases aligning to TRBD1. The CDR3 runs 14 residues. Trimming cost V 1 base and J 5 bases; bases outside gene matches: 3. CDR3 bases: TGTGCCAGCAGTTTAGGGACAGGGTACGAGACCCAGTACTTC. Its protein is CASSLGTGYETQYF.

This clonotype was detected many times. The chain joins TRBV20-1 to TRBJ1-5, with D unresolved. Trimming pared 0 bases from V and 1 base from J, leaving 7 bases between. The length of the CDR3 is 14 residues. CDR1 DFQATT and CDR2 SNEGSKA come from the germline V gene (reference sequence). DNA of the CDR3: TGCAGTGCTAGAGAAGCCGGGAGCAATCAGCCCCAGCATTTT. Its translation is CSAREAGSNQPQHF.

This clonotype was counted ten times or more. This chain links TRBV7-2 with TRBJ1-3, with TRBD1 identical over 8 bases. The V gene end was trimmed by 5 bases and the J gene end by 4 bases; junction bases not matched to a gene: 4. There are 14 residues in the CDR3. Germline assignment: CDR1 SGHTA and CDR2 FQGNSA. Here the CDR3 reads CASSQWTGGNTIYF. The CDR3 DNA sequence: TGTGCCAGCAGCCAATGGACAGGGGGAAACACCATATATTTT.

This clonotype was observed many times. The V gene is TRBV7-2, the J gene TRBJ1-6, with D unresolved. V was trimmed by 4 bases and J by 8 bases, leaving 12 bases between them. There are 14 residues in the CDR3. The V gene's germline CDR1 is SGHTA and CDR2 FQGNSA. The CDR3 DNA sequence: TGTGCCAGCAGCTGGCAATGGCCGGATTCACCCCTCCACTTT. Protein product: CASSWQWPDSPLHF.

Comments on this clonotype: At one boundary the junction diverges from the germline segment, which might be a read error. The chain employs TRBV27 and TRBJ1-3; 10 bases are shared with TRBD1. Germline V gives CDR1 MNHEY, CDR2 SMNVEV (reference sequence). There are 14 residues in the CDR3. CDR3 protein: CASRTGTGANPIYF. Here the CDR3 DNA reads TGTGCCAGCAGAACCGGGACAGGGGCAAACCCCATATATTTT.

This clonotype was seen many times. The chain joins TRBV28 to TRBJ1-1; the D gene is possibly TRBD1 (6 bases). The germline CDR1 and CDR2 sequences are MDHEN and SYDVKM. The V and J ends lost 3 bases and 4 bases respectively, with 15 bases between them. The CDR3 runs 15 residues. The CDR3, as DNA: TGTGCCAGCAGTTTCGTCGGGCAGGGGTCCACTGAAGCTTTCTTT. Its protein product is CASSFVGQGSTEAFF.

Many counts were recorded for this clonotype. The J gene is TRBJ1-5, the V gene TRBV7-9; 7 nucleotides match TRBD1. The CDR3 totals 14 residues. CDR1 SEHNR and CDR2 FQNEAQ come from the germline V gene (reference sequence). V trimming: 4 bases; J trimming: 0 bases; junction bases outside the gene matches: 0. CDR3 sequence: CASSWTGSNQPQHF. The DNA for the CDR3 is TGTGCCAGCAGCTGGACAGGTAGCAATCAGCCCCAGCATTTT.

This chain connects TRBV12-5 to TRBJ2-7; 8 bases line up with TRBD2. This CDR3 is 15 amino acids long. Germline V gene lookup returns CDR1 LGHNT and CDR2 FRNRAP. V shed 3 bases and J 2 bases; nucleotides not matched to a gene: 6. For the CDR3, the DNA is TGTGCTAGTGGTTTTGCGACTAGCGATACCTACGAGCAGTACTTC. Translation gives CASGFATSDTYEQYF.

This clonotype showed up just a few times. The V gene is TRBV5-1, the J gene TRBJ1-2; D possibly corresponds to TRBD1 (6 bases). The V gene's germline CDR1 is SGHRS and CDR2 YFSETQ. Trimming pared 0 bases from V and 7 bases from J, leaving 16 bases between. This CDR3 contains 15 residues. As DNA, the CDR3 is TGCGCCAGCAGCTTGGACGGACAGCCTGCCTCTGGCTACACCTTC. Translated: CASSLDGQPASGYTF.

This clonotype was observed once. The chain recombines TRBV7-9 with TRBJ1-6; 7 bases line up with TRBD1. CDR3 length equals 17 residues. Germline values: CDR1 SEHNR, CDR2 FQNEAQ (reference sequence). The J segment lost 0 bases and the V segment lost 5 bases, leaving 7 bases of the junction unmatched. CDR3 sequence reads: CASSPRDSSSYNSPLHF. The DNA of the CDR3 is TGTGCCAGCAGCCCCCGGGACAGTAGCTCCTATAATTCACCCCTCCACTTT.

This clonotype was seen repeatedly, ten times or more. This chain uses TRBV9 with TRBJ1-2; D gene ambiguous. The CDR3 spans 14 residues. The V gene's germline CDR1 is SGDLS and CDR2 YYNGEE. The ends were cut back, 4 bases at V and 4 bases at J, with 14 bases in the middle. The CDR3 is CASSLTALGYGYTF. The CDR3 nucleotides read TGTGCCAGCAGCCTGACGGCCTTAGGCTATGGCTACACCTTC.

The chain is built from TRBV4-3 and TRBJ2-7; D may be TRBD2 (5 bases). Germline V lookup: CDR1 LGHNA, CDR2 YSLEER. The V gene lost 3 bases and the J gene lost 0 bases, with 9 bases spanning the gap. The CDR3 contains 14 residues. The CDR3 here is CASSHLSDSYEQYF. For the CDR3, the DNA is TGCGCCAGCAGCCATCTTAGCGACTCCTACGAGCAGTACTTC.

Many counts were recorded for this clonotype. This chain links TRBV12-3 or TRBV12-4 with TRBJ1-1, with TRBD1 matching 9 bases. The CDR3 covers 14 residues. J gave up 4 bases and V 6 bases, and 6 bases lay outside the gene matches. The CDR3 loop is CASRTGTGSTEAFF. The CDR3 nucleotides are TGTGCCAGCAGAACCGGGACAGGGAGCACTGAAGCTTTCTTT.

The rearrangement links TRBV12-3 or TRBV12-4 to TRBJ1-1; TRBD1 is a possible D gene (6 bases). The length of the CDR3 is 14 residues. Trimming took off 1 base at V and 2 bases at J, with 8 bases between the two ends. CDR3 coding DNA: TGTGCCAGCAGTTTAGTACAGGGAAACACTGAAGCTTTCTTT. Its protein product is CASSLVQGNTEAFF.

The genes are TRBV7-9 and TRBJ2-7; D remains unclear. The CDR3 spans 11 residues. Looked up from germline, CDR1 is SEHNR and CDR2 is FQNEAQ (reference sequence). V was cut by 5 bases and J by 3 bases, with 5 bases left in between. The CDR3 loop is CASSPIYEQYF. The CDR3 DNA follows: TGTGCCAGCAGCCCCATCTACGAGCAGTACTTC.

This clonotype was observed a handful of times. V and J are TRBV27 and TRBJ1-2, with no clear D. Germline assignment: CDR1 MNHEY and CDR2 SMNVEV (reference sequence). This CDR3 has 16 residues. V lost 2 bases, J lost 2 bases, and 15 bases lay in between. The CDR3 DNA reads TGTGCCAGCAGTTTAGGACCGGACCTAGGGAACTATGGCTACACCTTC. Encoded protein: CASSLGPDLGNYGYTF.

V is TRBV20-1 and J is TRBJ2-3; the D gene is possibly TRBD2 (5 bases). The V gene's germline CDR1 is DFQATT and CDR2 SNEGSKA (reference sequence). This CDR3 has 14 amino acids. V lost 8 bases to trimming and J lost 1 base, with 16 bases between them. The CDR3 region is CSLQRATGTDTQYF. The DNA for the CDR3 is TGCAGTCTACAGAGGGCCACCGGCACAGATACGCAGTATTTT.

V is TRBV5-6 and J is TRBJ1-1, with a tentative D call TRBD1 (5 bases). The germline V gene has CDR1 SGHDT and CDR2 YYEEEE. V gave up 2 bases and J gave up 1 base, with 12 bases separating them. CDR3 length: 15 residues. The CDR3 loop reads CASSFGHPPNTEAFF. The CDR3 DNA reads TGTGCCAGCAGCTTTGGACACCCGCCGAACACTGAAGCTTTCTTT.

This chain connects TRBV6-2 or TRBV6-3 to TRBJ2-5; 8 bases line up with TRBD2. The CDR3 is 15 amino acids. V trimming: 6 bases; J trimming: 5 bases; junction bases outside the gene matches: 11. The germline gives CDR1 MNHEY, CDR2 SVGEGT. CDR3 sequence reads: CASSSRTSSGETQYF. The CDR3 region has the DNA TGTGCCAGCAGCTCCAGGACTAGCTCGGGGGAGACCCAGTACTTC.

This clonotype was seen at least ten times. The chain couples TRBV5-5 to TRBJ1-2; D unclear. Looked up from germline, CDR1 is SGHKS and CDR2 is YYEKEE (reference sequence). The CDR3 has 14 residues. Trimming cost V 0 bases and J 7 bases, with 13 bases left between them. CDR3 loop: CASSLVGGGGGYTF. The CDR3 nucleotides are TGTGCCAGCAGCTTGGTAGGTGGAGGCGGTGGCTACACCTTC.

This clonotype has a handful of counts. The gene calls are TRBV20-1 and TRBJ2-7, with D perhaps TRBD2 (7 bases). Germline V gives CDR1 DFQATT, CDR2 SNEGSKA (reference sequence). CDR3 length equals 13 residues. V shed 3 bases and J shed 3 bases, with 12 bases lying between them. CDR3 nucleotides: TGCAGTGCTAGTGGCGGGGGCGACTACGAGCAGTACTTC. Amino acid sequence: CSASGGGDYEQYF.

This chain uses TRBV4-1 with TRBJ1-1; TRBD1 might be the D (6 bases). Trimming removed 4 bases from V and 6 bases from J, with 12 bases in between. Looked up from germline, CDR1 is MGHRA and CDR2 is YSYEKL. This CDR3 is 13 amino acids long. The CDR3 DNA reads as TGCGCCAGCAGCCTACAGGGTAATGCTGAAGCTTTCTTT. As protein: CASSLQGNAEAFF.

The chain couples TRBV6-5 to TRBJ2-4; D possibly corresponds to TRBD1 (6 bases). The CDR3 runs 15 residues. Trimming cost V 7 bases and J 3 bases, with 16 bases left between them. From germline, CDR1 is MNHEY and CDR2 SVGAGI. CDR3 loop: CASTPLRGGKNIQYF. The CDR3 DNA reads TGTGCCAGCACTCCCTTAAGAGGGGGCAAAAACATTCAGTACTTC.

The chain has TRBV7-2 and TRBJ1-5, with D tentatively TRBD1 (6 bases). Trimming pared 5 bases from V and 2 bases from J, leaving 13 bases between. Germline CDR1 is SGHTA and CDR2 is FQGNSA. The CDR3 spans 15 residues. CDR3 DNA: TGTGCCAGCAGCAAAACCGGACAGCGCAATCAGCCCCAGCATTTT. It specifies CASSKTGQRNQPQHF.